Listed below are T cell receptor beta chains from one sample, sequenced in a study of shared clonotypes between healthy human individuals. Measured with immunoSEQ multiplex PCR; TCRdb has only the in-frame clones, and not every one. The profile shows about 1.1 million clones, around three quarters of them singletons. The specimen was memory CD4+ T cells from PBMCs. The origin of the receptors is a man aged 18 to 35 in good health. Some clones in this sample may be carry-over from other donors' samples. The CDR3 runs from the conserved cysteine through the conserved F or W. The D gene is left open where the match is weak. Clone size is given for some rows only: seen once, a few or many times, or a class if the clone is expanded.

TRBD1,TRBV5-1,.,TRBJ2-5,CASSPGGGTGHETQYF,TGCGCCAGCAGCCCCGGTGGGGGGACAGGGCACGAGACCCAGTACTTC
TRBD1,TRBV2,once,TRBJ1-1,CASSAEGQGSTEAFF,TGTGCCAGCAGTGCTGAGGGACAGGGTAGCACTGAAGCTTTCTTT
TRBD1,TRBV4-2,.,TRBJ2-5,CASSQVGTGGETQYF,TGTGCCAGCAGCCAAGTTGGGACAGGGGGGGAGACCCAGTACTTC
.,TRBV11-1,few,TRBJ1-1,CASSLSYITRTEAFF,TGTGCCAGCAGCTTGAGTTACATCACTAGGACCGAAGCTTTCTTT
.,TRBV27,.,TRBJ1-1,CASSLATARNTEAFF,TGTGCCAGCAGTTTGGCGACAGCCAGGAACACTGAAGCTTTCTTT
TRBD2,TRBV11-2,.,TRBJ2-1,CASSPGGGSNEQFF,TGTGCCAGCAGCCCGGGAGGCGGGAGCAATGAGCAGTTCTTC
.,TRBV6-5,.,TRBJ2-2,CASSPRQSWTGELFF,TGTGCCAGCAGTCCTAGGCAGTCATGGACCGGGGAGCTGTTTTTT
TRBD1,TRBV7-9,.,TRBJ2-7,CASSPGQSYEQYF,TGTGCCAGCAGCCCGGGACAGTCCTACGAGCAGTACTTC
.,TRBV11-2,.,TRBJ2-1,CASSPDPRRDNEQFF,TGTGCCAGCAGCCCAGACCCTAGACGGGACAATGAGCAGTTCTTC
TRBD1,TRBV4-2,.,TRBJ1-5,CASSRRTGDQPQHF,TGTGCCAGCTCTCGCCGGACAGGGGATCAGCCCCAGCATTTT
.,TRBV20-1,.,TRBJ1-1,CSALNTEAFF,TGCAGTGCTTTGAACACTGAAGCTTTCTTT
.,TRBV6-5,few,TRBJ2-7,CASSYGPSGSYEQYF,TGTGCCAGCAGTTATGGTCCCTCCGGGAGCTACGAGCAGTACTTC
TRBD2,TRBV29-1,.,TRBJ2-1,CSVDRTSGSSYNEQFF,TGCAGCGTCGATCGGACTAGCGGGAGCTCCTACAATGAGCAGTTCTTC
.,TRBV7-9,few,TRBJ2-5,CASSLQVRSETQYF,TGTGCCAGCAGCTTACAGGTCAGGTCGGAGACCCAGTACTTC
.,TRBV30,once,TRBJ1-2,CAWSLGGDYTF,TGTGCCTGGAGTTTGGGGGGCGACTACACCTTC
.,TRBV10-3,once,TRBJ2-1,CAIRPTVYNEQFF,TGTGCCATCAGACCGACAGTTTACAATGAGCAGTTCTTC
TRBD2,TRBV6-5,.,TRBJ2-1,CASSGTSGTYNEQFF,TGTGCCAGCAGCGGGACTAGCGGGACTTACAATGAGCAGTTCTTC
.,TRBV25-1,few,TRBJ1-1,CASSEQQPGNTEAFF,TGTGCCAGCAGTGAACAGCAACCGGGGAACACTGAAGCTTTCTTT
.,TRBV29-1,.,TRBJ2-6,CSVSIGSGANVLTF,TGCAGCGTCTCCATCGGTTCTGGGGCCAACGTCCTGACTTTC
TRBD2,TRBV15,.,TRBJ2-3,CATSSRTSGRGDTQYF,TGTGCCACCAGCAGTCGGACTAGCGGGAGGGGAGATACGCAGTATTTT
.,TRBV28,.,TRBJ2-2,CASSLLGRGGGTGELFF,TGTGCCAGCAGTTTATTGGGACGGGGTGGCGGGACCGGGGAGCTGTTTTTT
TRBD1,TRBV7-9,few,TRBJ1-3,CASSDGRGLYF,TGTGCCAGCAGCGACGGCAGGGGGCTATATTTT
.,TRBV5-1,.,TRBJ2-6,CASTQGTGANVLTF,TGCGCCAGCACCCAGGGAACGGGGGCCAACGTCCTGACTTTC
.,TRBV28,.,TRBJ2-7,CASSRPFLLFYEQYF,TGTGCCAGCAGCCGGCCCTTCCTGTTATTCTACGAGCAGTACTTC
TRBD1,TRBV29-1,.,TRBJ2-5,CSVEGNRGETQYF,TGCAGCGTTGAGGGGAACAGGGGAGAGACCCAGTACTTC
.,TRBV30,.,TRBJ1-3,CAWSGGAGNTIYF,TGTGCCTGGAGCGGAGGGGCTGGAAACACCATATATTTT
.,TRBV9,few,TRBJ2-6,CASSVVAAGANVLTF,TGTGCCAGCAGCGTAGTGGCGGCTGGGGCCAACGTCCTGACTTTC
.,TRBV18,.,TRBJ1-1,CASSLQPLPLNTEAFF,TGTGCCAGCTCACTTCAGCCCCTGCCCCTGAACACTGAAGCTTTCTTT
TRBD1,TRBV7-8,.,TRBJ2-7,CASSPPFRDRGMGEQYF,TGTGCCAGCAGTCCCCCTTTCCGGGACAGGGGTATGGGGGAGCAGTACTTC
TRBD1,TRBV28,.,TRBJ1-4,CASSSQGREKLFF,TGTGCCAGCAGTTCACAGGGGAGGGAAAAACTGTTTTTT
TRBD2,TRBV5-8,.,TRBJ2-5,CASSLGTSGGYQETQYF,TGTGCCAGCAGCTTGGGGACTAGCGGGGGGTACCAAGAGACCCAGTACTTC
.,TRBV28,.,TRBJ2-7,CASGTSSYEQYF,TGTGCCAGCGGTACTAGCAGCTACGAGCAGTACTTC
TRBD2,TRBV5-1,once,TRBJ2-7,CASSLPPAGGERREQYF,TGCGCCAGCAGCCTCCCTCCAGCGGGAGGAGAAAGGCGGGAGCAGTACTTC
TRBD1,TRBV29-1,.,TRBJ2-3,CSARGLDTQYF,TGCAGCGCCAGGGGGCTTGATACGCAGTATTTT
TRBD2,TRBV5-1,few,TRBJ2-7,CASSLDSGVEQYF,TGCGCCAGCAGCTTGGATAGCGGGGTCGAGCAGTACTTC
TRBD2,TRBV14,.,TRBJ2-3,CASSQDLAGFLDTQYF,TGTGCCAGCAGCCAAGACCTAGCGGGATTTTTGGATACGCAGTATTTT
.,TRBV28,.,TRBJ1-2,CASSSPFGLAGSGDYGYTF,TGTGCCAGCAGTTCCCCTTTCGGGTTAGCCGGTAGTGGCGACTATGGCTACACCTTC
TRBD1,TRBV28,.,TRBJ1-2,CASTPGQLPGYTF,TGTGCCAGCACCCCGGGACAGCTCCCTGGCTACACCTTC
.,TRBV7-2,.,TRBJ1-2,CASSFRGAYGYTF,TGTGCCAGCAGCTTTCGGGGTGCCTATGGCTACACCTTC
TRBD2,TRBV5-4,.,TRBJ2-1,CASSRAGGSSYNEQFF,TGTGCCAGCAGCCGAGCGGGAGGGAGCTCCTACAATGAGCAGTTCTTC
.,TRBV10-1,.,TRBJ1-2,CASSESGAGRPTF,TGCGCCAGCAGTGAGTCAGGAGCAGGGCGGCCCACCTTC
.,TRBV6-4,.,TRBJ1-3,CANPPSGRAYTIYF,TGTGCCAACCCCCCCTCGGGCAGGGCATACACCATATATTTT
TRBD1,TRBV4-3,.,TRBJ2-5,CASSQEAGTGGETQYF,TGCGCCAGCAGCCAAGAAGCCGGGACAGGCGGTGAGACCCAGTACTTC
.,TRBV18,.,TRBJ2-1,CASSPTSKGYNEQFF,TGTGCCAGCTCACCAACTAGTAAAGGATACAATGAGCAGTTCTTC
TRBD1,TRBV19,.,TRBJ2-7,CASSTGTGKTYEQYF,TGTGCCAGTAGTACCGGGACAGGAAAAACCTACGAGCAGTACTTC
.,TRBV5-4,.,TRBJ1-1,CASSPGLGRGSNTEAFF,TGTGCCAGCAGCCCGGGACTGGGGAGGGGCTCGAACACTGAAGCTTTCTTT
TRBD2,TRBV4-3,.,TRBJ2-5,CASSQDRVSGRTQYF,TGCGCCAGCAGCCAAGATCGGGTTAGCGGGAGAACCCAGTACTTC
.,TRBV5-1,.,TRBJ2-5,CASSLRTEETQYF,TGCGCCAGCAGCCTCCGGACCGAAGAGACCCAGTACTTC
.,TRBV9,.,TRBJ1-5,CASSVSGGDQPQHF,TGTGCCAGCAGCGTATCCGGGGGCGATCAGCCCCAGCATTTT
.,TRBV28,.,TRBJ2-6,CASRRRPGGGPGANVLTF,TGTGCCAGCAGACGACGGCCAGGGGGGGGCCCTGGGGCCAACGTCCTGACTTTC
TRBD2,TRBV14,.,TRBJ2-7,CASSKGLAYEQYF,TGTGCCAGCAGCAAGGGACTAGCGTACGAGCAGTACTTC
.,TRBV18,few,TRBJ2-3,CASSPPYGGLSDTQYF,TGTGCCAGCTCACCACCGTACGGAGGTTTATCAGATACGCAGTATTTT
TRBD1,TRBV19,.,TRBJ2-7,CASSQSGQGFYEQYF,TGTGCCAGTAGTCAATCGGGACAGGGGTTCTACGAGCAGTACTTC
.,TRBV19,.,TRBJ1-5,CASTSAAQPQHF,TGTGCCAGTACCTCAGCGGCCCAGCCCCAGCATTTT
TRBD1,TRBV23-1,.,TRBJ1-3,CASSPTGQGFVIRRGEKNTIYF,TGCGCCAGCAGCCCTACGGGACAGGGGTTTGTGATCCGTCGGGGAGAGAAAAACACCATATATTTT
TRBD2,TRBV11-1,.,TRBJ2-3,CASSLGPTSGQGDTQYF,TGTGCCAGCAGCTTAGGACCTACTAGCGGGCAGGGAGATACGCAGTATTTT
.,TRBV11-3,.,TRBJ2-1,CASSFDREDEQFF,TGTGCCAGCAGCTTCGACAGGGAGGATGAGCAGTTCTTC